The subject of this entry is one T cell receptor beta chain. Authors' methods: Estimation of nucleated cell counts was performed using reference gene primer amplification. The table came from immunoSEQ multiplex PCR; TCRdb's copy has only in-frame clones and leaves some out. V and J calls and clone size are as listed in that table; D and trimming were resolved from the DNA. The sample lists some 300,000 clones; roughly 91% were seen once. The CDR3 covers 14 residues. With 6 bases clipped from V and 2 bases from J, the junction kept 6 bases outside the gene matches. The germline gives CDR1 SGHAT, CDR2 FQNNGV. This specimen belongs to a study of blood T cell repertoires in COVID-19.

The sequencing sample was made of PBMCs or T cells enriched from blood (not recorded which). This TCR derives from a woman between 45 and 60 years old who had been exposed to COVID-19. This chain joins TRBV11-2 and TRBJ2-7; the match to TRBD1 covers 8 bases. The CDR3 is CASSRLTGAYEQYF. The DNA for the CDR3 is TGTGCCAGCAGTCGATTGACAGGGGCCTACGAGCAGTACTTC.